The next 27 T cell receptor beta chains were all read from a single sample in a study of regulatory T cells in long-lasting Graves disease. To make TCR beta libraries, researchers used iRepertoire HTBI primers and Arm-PCR of CDR3 regions. TCRdb reanalysed the multiplex PCR reads using MiXCR and keeps one entry per CDR3 protein. The sample records fewer than 350,000 distinct CDR3 sequences, approximately 20% being singletons. Noted time point: newly diagnosed GD, antithyroid drugs for less than 3 months. Generation of the TCR library employed RNA extracted from PBMCs. The specimen comprised peripheral blood mononuclear cells (PBMCs), sampled at new diagnosis, from a patient treated with antithyroid drugs. These receptors all stem from a female donor with Graves disease.

This clonotype was seen ten or more times. The rearrangement links TRBV24-1 to TRBJ1-5; D gene unclear. Germline V gives CDR1 KGHDR, CDR2 SFDVKD. Trimming left V 7 bases short and J 0 bases short, with 18 bases between. The CDR3 runs 17 residues. This chain's CDR3 is CATRAHRELYSNQPQHF. The CDR3 DNA sequence: TGTGCCACCAGGGCTCACCGGGAGCTTTATAGCAATCAGCCCCAGCATTTT.

This clonotype was found many times. The chain joins TRBV2 to TRBJ2-5; 8 bases agree with TRBD2. This CDR3 contains 15 residues. Germline trimming cut 3 bases from V and 4 bases from J; bases unmatched to any gene: 7. The V gene's germline CDR1 is SNHLY and CDR2 FYNNEI. CDR3 protein: CASSESQRERETQYF. CDR3 in DNA: TGTGCCAGCAGTGAGTCCCAGCGGGAGAGAGAGACCCAGTACTTC.

The genes are TRBV2 and TRBJ2-1; 8 nucleotides align to TRBD2. Germline CDR1 reads SNHLY; CDR2 reads FYNNEI. Trimming cost V 4 bases and J 6 bases; bases outside gene matches: 14. The CDR3 covers 17 residues. As DNA, the CDR3 is TGTGCCAGCAGTGGTACCACTAGCGGCTCTTTCCCCAATGAGCAGTTCTTC. It encodes CASSGTTSGSFPNEQFF.

This clonotype has a count of ten or more. The DNA of the CDR3 is TGTGCCAGTAGTATAGCGAGGTATCGGGGTCAGCCCCAGCATTTT. Protein product: CASSIARYRGQPQHF. The chain carries TRBV19 and TRBJ1-5; no clear D. This CDR3 has 15 amino acids. Germline lookup yields CDR1 LNHDA and CDR2 SQIVND (reference sequence). The germline V and J ends were trimmed by 1 base and 6 bases, with 13 bases remaining between them.

This clonotype was counted at least ten times. This chain uses TRBV6-1 with TRBJ2-7; D gene unclear. With 5 bases removed from V and 0 bases from J, the gap between germline ends came to 11 bases. Germline CDR1 is MNHNS and CDR2 is SASEGT. The CDR3 consists of 14 residues. The CDR3 sequence: CASSLRQISYEQYF. The CDR3, as DNA: TGTGCCAGCAGTCTCCGCCAGATCTCCTACGAGCAGTACTTC.

This clonotype was counted only a few times. The rearrangement uses TRBV24-1 and TRBJ2-7; D is uncertain. This CDR3 comprises 19 residues. The germline V and J ends were trimmed by 6 bases and 6 bases, with 32 bases remaining between them. Germline V gene lookup returns CDR1 KGHDR and CDR2 SFDVKD. The CDR3: CATSPIPGPFTFTLSEQYF. The DNA for the CDR3 is TGTGCCACCAGTCCAATCCCTGGGCCATTCACCTTCACCCTCTCCGAGCAGTACTTC.

The CDR3 DNA follows: TGTGCTAGTGGTTTCGGGGGACAGGGGGTAAACGAGCAGTACTTC. It encodes CASGFGGQGVNEQYF. The chain links TRBV12-5 to TRBJ2-7, with TRBD1 matching over 11 bases. There are 15 residues in the CDR3. CDR1 and CDR2 (germline): LGHNT, FRNRAP. V lost 3 bases, J lost 5 bases, and 6 bases stayed unmatched.

A remark on this clonotype: A much bigger clone sits one base away, suggesting this may be a read error. The chain joins TRBV27 to TRBJ1-5; no clear D. Germline lookup yields CDR1 MNHEY and CDR2 SMNVEV (reference sequence). The CDR3 is made up of 14 amino acids. CDR3 in DNA: TGTGCCGGCAGTTCCGGGAGGGAGGACCAGCCCCAGCATTTT. Protein: CAGSSGREDQPQHF.

This chain uses TRBV12-3 or TRBV12-4 with TRBJ2-7; no clear D gene. Deletions cut 1 base from V and 4 bases from J, with 5 bases between. This CDR3 has 12 amino acids. DNA for the CDR3: TGTGCCAGCAGTTTAGAAAAGTACGAGCAGTACTTC. This codes for CASSLEKYEQYF.

This chain's CDR3 is CASSSQDRTYTEAFF. Written as DNA, the CDR3 is TGTGCCAGCAGTTCACAGGACAGAACTTACACTGAAGCTTTCTTT. V gene TRBV12-3 or TRBV12-4 combines with J gene TRBJ1-1, with D possibly TRBD1 on 6 matching bases. This CDR3 has 15 amino acids. V shed 4 bases and J shed 3 bases, with 15 bases lying between them.

The table lists this clonotype with many counts. The chain combines TRBV30 with TRBJ2-5; the match to TRBD1 covers 7 bases. Germline CDR1 GTSNPN, CDR2 SVGIG (reference sequence). Trimming cost V 5 bases and J 3 bases; bases outside gene matches: 9. The CDR3 has 14 amino acids. The CDR3: CAWGGQGTEETQYF. For the CDR3, the DNA is TGTGCCTGGGGGGGTCAGGGGACAGAAGAGACCCAGTACTTC. Supplemented by reference TRBV30 and TRBJ2-5, the full variable domain reads SQTIHQWPATLVQPVGSPLSLECTVEGTSNPNLYWYRQAAGRGLQLLFYSVGIGQISSEVPQNLSASRPQDRQFILSSKKLLLSDSGFYLCAWGGQGTEETQYFGPGTRLLVL.

This clonotype was observed many times. The chain carries TRBV14 and TRBJ2-3; the match to TRBD1 covers 9 bases. CDR1 and CDR2 from the germline V gene are SGHDN and FVKESK. V dropped 3 bases and J dropped 2; count of bases not matched to a gene: 3. The CDR3 totals 15 residues. The CDR3 is CASSQTGGFTDTQYF. In DNA, the CDR3 is TGTGCCAGCAGCCAGACAGGGGGTTTCACAGATACGCAGTATTTT.

In its sample, this clonotype was seen once. A clone one base away is much larger, so this may be a read error. The chain has TRBV7-2 and TRBJ1-3; possible D gene TRBD1, 6 bases. Looked up from germline, CDR1 is SGHTA and CDR2 is FQGNSA. The CDR3 consists of 14 residues. This CDR3 reads CASGLVGTGNTIYF. The DNA for the CDR3 is TGTGCCAGCGGCTTAGTAGGGACAGGAAACACCATATATTTT.

This clonotype was detected a few times. This chain connects TRBV20-1 to TRBJ2-1; TRBD2 matches 11 bases. CDR1 is DFQATT and CDR2 is SNEGSKA in the germline V gene (reference sequence). The CDR3 runs to 15 residues. Trimming took 7 bases from V and 0 from J; bases not matched to a gene: 5. CDR3 sequence reads: CSVASGRSSYNEQFF. The CDR3 nucleotides read TGCAGTGTTGCTAGCGGGAGGAGCTCCTACAATGAGCAGTTCTTC.

This clonotype has ten or more counts. In DNA, the CDR3 is TGTGCCAGTACCCGAAGGGGACAGTCCTATGGCTACACCTTC. As protein: CASTRRGQSYGYTF. The chain employs TRBV19 and TRBJ1-2; 7 positions match TRBD1. The CDR3 spans 14 residues. V lost 7 bases and J lost 4; bases outside the gene matches: 9. From germline, CDR1 is LNHDA and CDR2 SQIVND (reference sequence). The full variable domain, its missing parts supplied by reference TRBV19 and TRBJ1-2, is DGGITQSPKYLFRKEGQNVTLSCEQNLNHDAMYWYRQDPGQGLRLIYYSQIVNDFQKGDIAEGYSVSREKKESFPLTVTSAQKNPTAFYLCASTRRGQSYGYTFGSGTRLTVV.

The chain links TRBV6-2 or TRBV6-3 to TRBJ1-3; 9 nucleotides agree with TRBD1. This CDR3 has 16 amino acids. Germline CDR1 MNHEY, CDR2 SVGEGT. Trimming at V came to 6 bases and at J to 4 bases, leaving 10 bases not matched to a gene. Here the CDR3 DNA reads TGTGCCAGCAGGCCCCCGGGACAGGGACGAGGAAACACCATATATTTT. Translated: CASRPPGQGRGNTIYF.

This clonotype was counted ten times or more. V and J are TRBV6-1 and TRBJ1-4; 10 bases align to TRBD1. This CDR3 is built from 21 residues. Germline CDR1 MNHNS, CDR2 SASEGT. V dropped 1 base and J dropped 0; count of bases not matched to a gene: 14. The CDR3 region has the DNA TGTGCCAGCAGTGAAGATTATGCCGGGACAGGGGTATTCGCAACTAATGAAAAACTGTTTTTT. This gives the protein CASSEDYAGTGVFATNEKLFF.

This clonotype was seen a handful of times. The CDR3 region has the DNA TGTGCCAGCAGTTTAGCAACTAGCGGGAGGACTGAGCAGTTCTTC. Its protein is CASSLATSGRTEQFF. The chain carries TRBV12-3 or TRBV12-4 and TRBJ2-1; the match to TRBD2 covers 12 bases. Trimming removed 0 bases from V and 9 bases from J; junction bases left unmatched: 3. This CDR3 region has 15 residues.

Ten or more counts support this clonotype. The chain links TRBV28 to TRBJ2-6, with no clear D. Per germline, CDR1 MDHEN and CDR2 SYDVKM. The V and J ends lost 6 bases and 0 bases respectively, with 9 bases between them. The CDR3 runs 15 residues. CDR3 residues: CASRLLGSGANVLTF. CDR3 bases: TGTGCCAGCAGGCTCCTGGGCTCTGGGGCCAACGTCCTGACTTTC.

This clonotype was counted only a few times. This chain uses TRBV9 with TRBJ2-1, with D perhaps matching TRBD2 (5 bases). Germline loops: CDR1 SGDLS, CDR2 YYNGEE. Trimming cost V 0 bases and J 6 bases, with 13 bases left between them. There are 15 residues in the CDR3. The CDR3 sequence is CASSVGSRGGNEQFF. CDR3 in DNA: TGTGCCAGCAGCGTAGGATCCCGAGGAGGCAATGAGCAGTTCTTC.

This clonotype showed up many times. The chain combines TRBV12-5 with TRBJ2-5; 8 bases fit TRBD1. Losses at the gene ends were 5 bases for V and 4 bases for J; bases not matched to a gene: 3. Germline V gene lookup returns CDR1 LGHNT and CDR2 FRNRAP. The CDR3 is 13 residues long. The CDR3 reads CASGLGQGETQYF. CDR3 coding DNA: TGTGCTAGTGGTCTCGGACAGGGAGAGACCCAGTACTTC. The full variable domain, rest sourced from reference TRBV12-5 and TRBJ2-5, is DARVTQTPRHKVTEMGQEVTMRCQPILGHNTVFWYRQTMMQGLELLAYFRNRAPLDDSGMPKDRFSAEMPDATLATLKIQPSEPRDSAVYFCASGLGQGETQYFGPGTRLLVL.

This clonotype was counted at least ten times. The chain joins TRBV27 to TRBJ2-3; D not certain. Trimming shortened V by 7 bases and J by 5 bases, and 4 bases separated the two germline ends. The germline V gene encodes CDR1 MNHEY and CDR2 SMNVEV (reference sequence). The CDR3 totals 10 residues. The CDR3 loop reads CASKGDTQYF. As DNA, the CDR3 is TGTGCCAGCAAGGGAGATACGCAGTATTTT.

This rearrangement joins TRBV7-2 to TRBJ2-5; 10 bases agree with TRBD2. The V and J ends lost 5 bases and 1 base, in that order; junction bases with no gene match: 10. CDR3 size: 17 residues. Germline CDR1 is SGHTA and CDR2 is FQGNSA. DNA for the CDR3: TGTGCCAGCAGCCTAAAGCGGGAGGGCGGAGTCCAAGAGACCCAGTACTTC. As protein: CASSLKREGGVQETQYF.

This clonotype has ten or more counts. The chain links TRBV6-1 to TRBJ1-5; D not certain. The ends were cut back, 3 bases at V and 7 bases at J, with 13 bases in the middle. From germline, CDR1 is MNHNS and CDR2 SASEGT. The CDR3 is 14 residues long. CDR3 in DNA: TGTGCCAGCAGTGAGCGTTCTTATGGGCAGCCCCAGCATTTT. Protein sequence: CASSERSYGQPQHF.

This clonotype showed up many times. The V gene is TRBV2, the J gene TRBJ1-1; 7 bases line up with TRBD1. V shed 4 bases and J 1 base; nucleotides not matched to a gene: 9. This CDR3 has 16 amino acids. The germline V gene encodes CDR1 SNHLY and CDR2 FYNNEI. CDR3 residues: CASSGKGAKSNTEAFF. CDR3 sequence (DNA): TGTGCCAGCAGTGGTAAGGGGGCGAAGTCGAACACTGAAGCTTTCTTT.

V is TRBV28 and J is TRBJ1-2, with D unclear. The germline V gene has CDR1 MDHEN and CDR2 SYDVKM. The CDR3 is made up of 15 amino acids. Trimming cost V 3 bases and J 2 bases, with 13 bases left between them. In DNA, the CDR3 is TGTGCCAGCAGTTTTAAGGCGCAGACCAACTATGGCTACACCTTC. Its translation: CASSFKAQTNYGYTF.

The V gene is TRBV9, the J gene TRBJ2-1; TRBD1 matches at 7 bases. V gave up 3 bases and J gave up 7 bases; unmatched junction bases: 10. Germline CDR1 is SGDLS and CDR2 is YYNGEE. The CDR3 extends over 15 amino acids. CDR3 nucleotides: TGTGCCAGCAGCGGCCCAGGGGGAGTTTTAAATGAGCAGTTCTTC. Translation: CASSGPGGVLNEQFF.